The present entry profiles one T cell receptor beta chain with its context. The data originate from a study of blood T cell repertoires in COVID-19. Study-wide context: COVID-19 samples, acute and convalescent, were from the United States, Italy and Spain.

Authors' methods: Reference gene primers were amplified, and this amplification served to estimate nucleated cell counts. Produced via immunoSEQ multiplex PCR; TCRdb's table is partial and in-frame only. V and J calls and clone size come straight from that table; D and trimming were deduced from the DNA. Of around 400,000 clones in the sample, more than 75% were seen once. The germline V and J ends were trimmed by 3 bases and 7 bases, with 15 bases remaining between them. The germline V gene encodes CDR1 MNHNY and CDR2 SVGAGI (reference sequence). This CDR3 comprises 15 residues. This receptor was taken from a woman in her sixties with COVID-19, enrolled during active disease. The chain joins TRBV6-6 to TRBJ2-2; maybe TRBD1 (5 bases). Sequenced input: peripheral blood. Written as DNA, the CDR3 is TGTGCCAGCAGTTATGTACAGGCTGCCCTCGGGGAGCTGTTTTTT. Protein sequence: CASSYVQAALGELFF.